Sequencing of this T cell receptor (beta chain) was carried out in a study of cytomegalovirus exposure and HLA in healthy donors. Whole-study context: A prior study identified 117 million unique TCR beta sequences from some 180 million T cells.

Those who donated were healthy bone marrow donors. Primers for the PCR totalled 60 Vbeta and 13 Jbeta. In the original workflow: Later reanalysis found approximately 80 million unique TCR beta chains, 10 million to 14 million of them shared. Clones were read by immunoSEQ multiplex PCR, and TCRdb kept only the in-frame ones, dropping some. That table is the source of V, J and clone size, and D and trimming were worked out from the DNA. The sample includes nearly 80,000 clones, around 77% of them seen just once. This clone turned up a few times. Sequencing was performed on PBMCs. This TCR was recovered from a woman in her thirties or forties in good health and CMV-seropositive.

CDR3 loop: CSVEATGFGEQYF. The CDR3 nucleotides read TGCAGCGTTGAAGCCACAGGGTTCGGCGAGCAGTACTTC. The genes are TRBV29-1 and TRBJ2-7; D might be TRBD1 (6 bases). Germline-derived CDR1 and CDR2 are SQVTM and ANQGSEA. CDR3 length equals 13 residues. The V and J ends lost 1 base and 6 bases respectively, with 13 bases between them.